One and the same sample provided the 14 T cell receptor beta chains below, sequenced in a study of shared clonotypes between healthy human individuals. The data were produced by immunoSEQ multiplex PCR, yet TCRdb's version contains in-frame clones alone and is incomplete. There are 1 million to 1.3 million clones in the sample; 70% to 80% occur only once, and around 0.61% lies in the top ten. The sequenced material came from memory CD4+ T cells from PBMCs. The subset denotes: CD45RA-negative fraction. These receptors all stem from a man aged 18 to 29 in good health. Some clones in this sample may be carry-over from other donors' samples.

The rearrangement links TRBV2 to TRBJ1-4; 9 positions match TRBD1. Germline trimming cut 7 bases from V and 8 bases from J; bases unmatched to any gene: 11. The CDR3 sequence is 15 residues long. The germline CDR1 and CDR2 sequences are SNHLY and FYNNEI. The CDR3 protein is CASMGPGQGAEKLFF. CDR3 sequence (DNA): TGTGCCAGCATGGGTCCGGGACAGGGAGCGGAAAAACTGTTTTTT.

The rearrangement joins TRBV4-3 to TRBJ1-2; D is undetermined. V lost 3 bases to trimming and J lost 3 bases, with 8 bases between them. Germline assignment: CDR1 LGHNA and CDR2 YSLEER. CDR3 length: 13 amino acids. The CDR3 is CASSHGRDYGYTF. CDR3 sequence (DNA): TGCGCCAGCAGCCACGGACGCGACTATGGCTACACCTTC.

This chain joins TRBV6-1 and TRBJ2-7; D gene uncertain. Trimming pared 6 bases from V and 5 bases from J, leaving 8 bases between. Per germline, CDR1 MNHNS and CDR2 SASEGT. The CDR3 is 11 residues long. CDR3 residues: CASSLPHEQYF. Here the CDR3 DNA reads TGTGCCAGCAGCCTCCCCCACGAGCAGTACTTC.

This sequence joins TRBV7-9 and TRBJ1-2; the D is unclear. The germline V gene has CDR1 SEHNR and CDR2 FQNEAQ (reference sequence). V was shortened by 11 bases and J by 1 base, with 14 bases between the two germline ends. The CDR3 sequence is 13 residues long. The CDR3 nucleotides read TGTGCCTCCTGGAGGGCGGATAACTATGGCTACACCTTC. Encoded protein: CASWRADNYGYTF. Full variable domain (remainder filled in from reference TRBV7-9 and TRBJ1-2): DTGVSQNPRHKITKRGQNVTFRCDPISEHNRLYWYRQTLGQGPEFLTYFQNEAQLEKSRLLSDRFSAERPKGSFSTLEIQRTEQGDSAMYLCASWRADNYGYTFGSGTRLTVV.

A remark on this clone: The same CDR3 can be traced to other DNA sequences in this sample. The V call is TRBV5-1, the J call TRBJ1-2; TRBD1 agrees at 7 bases. The CDR3 loop spans 14 amino acids. The V segment lost 5 bases and the J segment 0 bases; nucleotides outside the gene matches: 4. Germline CDR1 is SGHRS and CDR2 is YFSETQ. CDR3 DNA sequence: TGCGCCAGCAGTTCGGGACAGACTAACTATGGCTACACCTTC. Its translation is CASSSGQTNYGYTF.

This chain uses TRBV18 with TRBJ2-7; D remains unclear. Germline V gives CDR1 KGHSH, CDR2 LQKENI. The length of the CDR3 is 17 residues. Trimming cost V 1 base and J 0 bases, with 16 bases left between them. In DNA form, the CDR3 reads TGTGCCAGCTCACCACGAGGTCAACCAGCATTCTCCTACGAGCAGTACTTC. As protein: CASSPRGQPAFSYEQYF.

The rearrangement joins TRBV5-1 to TRBJ2-3; 15 nucleotides line up with TRBD2. CDR1 SGHRS and CDR2 YFSETQ come from the germline V gene. The V segment lost 2 bases and the J segment 4 bases; nucleotides outside the gene matches: 8. The CDR3 has 18 amino acids. CDR3 bases: TGCGCCAGCAGCTTCGGGGGACTAGCGGGAGGTGGGGCAGATACGCAGTATTTT. This translates into CASSFGGLAGGGADTQYF.

This clone appeared a few times. The rearrangement links TRBV7-2 to TRBJ2-2; 8 nucleotides agree with TRBD2. The CDR3 spans 15 residues. Germline trimming cut 0 bases from V and 4 bases from J; bases unmatched to any gene: 1. CDR1 SGHTA and CDR2 FQGNSA come from the germline V gene. The CDR3 sequence: CASSLAGRVTGELFF. CDR3 coding DNA: TGTGCCAGCAGCTTAGCCGGGAGGGTCACCGGGGAGCTGTTTTTT.

The V and J genes are TRBV7-9 and TRBJ2-2; TRBD2 is a possible D gene (6 bases). V was clipped by 5 bases and J by 6 bases, with 13 bases between them. The CDR3 is 14 amino acids. From germline, CDR1 is SEHNR and CDR2 FQNEAQ (reference sequence). The chain's CDR3 is CASSPHSGAGELFF. The CDR3 coding sequence is TGTGCCAGCAGCCCTCATTCGGGGGCCGGGGAGCTGTTTTTT.

The chain is built from TRBV7-2 and TRBJ2-7, with D tentatively TRBD1 (6 bases). The V end was cut by 2 bases, the J end by 1 base, with 12 bases between. Germline CDR1 SGHTA, CDR2 FQGNSA. The CDR3 length is 15 residues. CDR3 nucleotide sequence: TGTGCCAGCAGCTTAAAAATTAGGGGGTCCTACGAGCAGTACTTC. Its translation: CASSLKIRGSYEQYF.

The chain carries TRBV29-1 and TRBJ2-3; no definite D call. In germline, CDR1 is SQVTM, CDR2 ANQGSEA. CDR3 size: 11 residues. Trimming took off 6 bases at V and 3 bases at J, with 7 bases between the two ends. CDR3 in DNA: TGCAGCGTCACGACTACAGATACGCAGTATTTT. Its protein is CSVTTTDTQYF.

This chain connects TRBV4-2 to TRBJ2-3; 8 nucleotides line up with TRBD2. The CDR3 is 20 residues long. Germline assignment: CDR1 LGHNA and CDR2 YNFKEQ. Unmatched junction bases numbered 18, after V lost 0 bases and J lost 4 bases. CDR3 residues: CASSQDGTRRSTGVADTQYF. In DNA, the CDR3 is TGTGCCAGCAGCCAAGACGGGACTAGAAGGAGCACGGGTGTCGCAGATACGCAGTATTTT.

This clone has more than one count but fewer than ten. CDR3: CASSPRRTGLSTDTQYF. The CDR3 bases are TGTGCCAGCAGCCCGCGCCGGACAGGACTTAGCACAGATACGCAGTATTTT. The chain carries TRBV7-2 and TRBJ2-3, with TRBD1 matching over 7 bases. CDR1 SGHTA and CDR2 FQGNSA come from the germline V gene. V dropped 5 bases and J dropped 0; count of bases not matched to a gene: 11. The CDR3 contains 17 residues. The full variable domain, its missing parts supplied by reference TRBV7-2 and TRBJ2-3, is GAGVSQSPSNKVTEKGKDVELRCDPISGHTALYWYRQSLGQGLEFLIYFQGNSAPDKSGLPSDRFSAERTGGSVSTLTIQRTQQEDSAVYLCASSPRRTGLSTDTQYFGPGTRLTVL.

CDR3 protein: CASSVGGYQGTQYF. In DNA form, the CDR3 reads TGTGCCAGCAGCGTAGGCGGCTACCAGGGGACCCAGTACTTC. The rearrangement uses TRBV9 and TRBJ2-5; D perhaps matches TRBD1 (5 bases). Germline V gives CDR1 SGDLS, CDR2 YYNGEE. The CDR3 loop spans 14 amino acids. The V and J ends lost 0 bases and 7 bases respectively, with 13 bases between them.